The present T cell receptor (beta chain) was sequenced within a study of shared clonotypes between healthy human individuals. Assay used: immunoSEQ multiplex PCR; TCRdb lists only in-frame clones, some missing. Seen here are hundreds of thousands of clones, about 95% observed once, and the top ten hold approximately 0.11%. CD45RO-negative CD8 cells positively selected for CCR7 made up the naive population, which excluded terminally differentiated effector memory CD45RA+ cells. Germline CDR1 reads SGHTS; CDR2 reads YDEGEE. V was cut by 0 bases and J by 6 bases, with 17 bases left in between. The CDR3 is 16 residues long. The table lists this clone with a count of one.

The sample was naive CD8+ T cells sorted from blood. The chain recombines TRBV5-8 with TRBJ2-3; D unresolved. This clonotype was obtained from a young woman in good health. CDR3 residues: CASSLVYPRVLDTQYF. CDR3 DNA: TGTGCCAGCAGCTTGGTATATCCTCGGGTTCTGGATACGCAGTATTTT. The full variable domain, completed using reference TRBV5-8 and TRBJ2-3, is EAGVTQSPTHLIKTRGQQATLRCSPISGHTSVYWYQQALGLGLQFLLWYDEGEERNRGNFPPRFSGRQFPNYSSELNVNALELEDSALYLCASSLVYPRVLDTQYFGPGTRLTVL.